Each of the 13 T cell receptor beta chains below was sequenced from the same sample in a study of patients and donors after allogeneic stem cell transplantation (dated by TCRdb to about 2020). The receptor library was made with RT-PCR. This sample was sequenced with a NextSeq 550. In TCRdb, the public reads were trimmed at Q25 with fastp and aligned with MiXCR, with productive beta chains retained. Each CDR3 protein gets just one entry, which takes the most common genes and DNA from the rows behind it. This sample gives about 160,000 distinct CDR3 sequences in total; about a third of them show up just once. The ten largest clones capture 50% to 65% of the sample. Sequencing was performed on blood, either unsorted or a sorted T cell fraction (not recorded which). These receptors all come from a human donor who was either an allogeneic HSCT recipient or a stem cell or donor lymphocyte infusion donor (not recorded which). It is not recorded whose cells these are; they may come from a transplant donor.

V usage is TRBV12-3 or TRBV12-4 and J usage is TRBJ2-3; 11 positions match TRBD2. There are 17 residues in the CDR3. V lost 1 base and J lost 2; bases outside the gene matches: 5. The DNA for the CDR3 is TGTGCCAGCAGTTTAGACCTAGCGGGGGGCCTCACAGATACGCAGTATTTT. Its protein is CASSLDLAGGLTDTQYF.

The rearrangement links TRBV5-1 to TRBJ1-5; perhaps TRBD1 as D (6 bases). The ends were cut back, 4 bases at V and 0 bases at J, with 14 bases in the middle. This CDR3 is 16 amino acids long. The germline V gene has CDR1 SGHRS and CDR2 YFSETQ. For the CDR3, the DNA is TGCGCCAGCAGCGAAGGACAGTCCGGTAGCAATCAGCCCCAGCATTTT. It specifies CASSEGQSGSNQPQHF.

V usage is TRBV12-3 or TRBV12-4 and J usage is TRBJ1-1; D unclear. The CDR3 runs 14 residues. Trimming stripped 8 bases from V and 4 bases from J, with 17 bases between. CDR3 amino acids: CASSPRAVSTEAFF. CDR3 nucleotide sequence: TGTGCCAGCTCTCCTCGGGCAGTCAGCACTGAAGCTTTCTTT.

This clonotype was seen many times. CDR3 region: CASGHGQPQHF. CDR3 bases: TGTGCCAGCGGCCATGGACAGCCCCAGCATTTT. The chain links TRBV6-6 to TRBJ1-5; no definite D call. Germline V gives CDR1 MNHNY, CDR2 SVGAGI (reference sequence). Trimming took 8 bases from V and 7 from J, leaving 9 bases between them. CDR3 length: 11 amino acids.

The chain is built from TRBV28 and TRBJ2-2, with 7 bases identical to TRBD1. Germline CDR1 is MDHEN and CDR2 is SYDVKM. V trimming: 3 bases; J trimming: 2 bases; junction bases outside the gene matches: 3. The CDR3 has 15 residues. CDR3 amino acids: CASSLTGSNTGELFF. The CDR3 region has the DNA TGTGCCAGCAGTTTGACAGGGTCTAACACCGGGGAGCTGTTTTTT.

This clonotype has at least ten counts. The V call is TRBV5-6, the J call TRBJ1-1; perhaps TRBD1 as D (6 bases). Germline values: CDR1 SGHDT, CDR2 YYEEEE. The CDR3 totals 13 residues. V dropped 0 bases and J dropped 8 bases, with 11 bases sitting between them. CDR3 sequence reads: CASSLADRVEAFF. In DNA, the CDR3 is TGTGCCAGCAGCTTGGCGGACAGAGTAGAAGCTTTCTTT.

The rearrangement joins TRBV9 to TRBJ1-5; no clear D gene. Germline V gene sequence: CDR1 SGDLS, CDR2 YYNGEE. Trimming removed 0 bases from V and 8 bases from J, with 15 bases in between. This CDR3 region has 15 residues. The CDR3 nucleotides read TGTGCCAGCAGCGTAGAAGACTCCGAGGGAGAGCCCCAGCATTTT. It specifies CASSVEDSEGEPQHF.

The CDR3 here is CASSFFQGTYNTEAFF. As DNA, the CDR3 is TGTGCCAGCAGCTTCTTCCAGGGGACATATAACACTGAAGCTTTCTTT. The J gene is TRBJ1-1, the V gene TRBV13, with D tentatively TRBD1 (6 bases). Trimming stripped 3 bases from V and 2 bases from J, with 16 bases between. CDR1 is PRHDT, CDR2 FYEKMQ, per germline (reference sequence). This CDR3 is 16 amino acids long. Variable domain in full (rest from reference TRBV13 and TRBJ1-1): AAGVIQSPRHLIKEKRETATLKCYPIPRHDTVYWYQQGPGQDPQFLISFYEKMQSDKGSIPDRFSAQQFSDYHSELNMSSLELGDSALYFCASSFFQGTYNTEAFFGQGTRLTVV.

J is TRBJ1-2 and V is TRBV29-1; D is unresolved. V lost 6 bases and J 4 bases, leaving 18 bases between the germline ends. The CDR3 runs 14 residues. The germline CDR1 and CDR2 sequences are SQVTM and ANQGSEA. CDR3 DNA: TGCAGCGTCCTTGAGGTCCGCGGCGGCTATGGCTACACCTTC. This gives the protein CSVLEVRGGYGYTF.

This clonotype was picked up many times. V is TRBV7-2 and J is TRBJ1-4; D remains ambiguous. The CDR3 covers 17 residues. Germline V lookup: CDR1 SGHTA, CDR2 FQGNSA. Trimming took 0 bases from V and 3 from J, leaving 14 bases between them. This CDR3 reads CASSLAPLTAANEKLFF. In DNA, the CDR3 is TGTGCCAGCAGCTTAGCCCCCCTTACAGCGGCTAATGAAAAACTGTTTTTT.

This clonotype came up a few times. V and J are TRBV27 and TRBJ1-2; D perhaps matches TRBD1 (6 bases). V shed 4 bases and J shed 4 bases, with 10 bases lying between them. Germline lookup yields CDR1 MNHEY and CDR2 SMNVEV (reference sequence). The CDR3 loop spans 13 amino acids. The CDR3 DNA follows: TGTGCCAGCAGTTCACAGGGTCGCTATGGCTACACCTTC. This codes for CASSSQGRYGYTF.

A single count supports this clonotype. V usage is TRBV7-3 and J usage is TRBJ2-1; TRBD2 is a possible D gene (5 bases). This CDR3 spans 14 amino acids. Trimming took 4 bases from V and 0 from J, leaving 7 bases between them. Germline CDR1 SGHTA, CDR2 FQGTGA. CDR3 nucleotide sequence: TGTGCCAGCAGCTCGGGGAGCTCCTACAATGAGCAGTTCTTC. Translation gives CASSSGSSYNEQFF.

In its sample, this clonotype was seen a few times. V gene TRBV12-3 or TRBV12-4 combines with J gene TRBJ2-5; D is tentatively TRBD1 or TRBD2 (5 bases each). The CDR3 contains 13 residues. With 5 bases removed from V and 1 base from J, the gap between germline ends came to 8 bases. The CDR3 nucleotides read TGTGCCAGCAGTCTAGGGACCCAAGAGACCCAGTACTTC. Translating gives CASSLGTQETQYF.